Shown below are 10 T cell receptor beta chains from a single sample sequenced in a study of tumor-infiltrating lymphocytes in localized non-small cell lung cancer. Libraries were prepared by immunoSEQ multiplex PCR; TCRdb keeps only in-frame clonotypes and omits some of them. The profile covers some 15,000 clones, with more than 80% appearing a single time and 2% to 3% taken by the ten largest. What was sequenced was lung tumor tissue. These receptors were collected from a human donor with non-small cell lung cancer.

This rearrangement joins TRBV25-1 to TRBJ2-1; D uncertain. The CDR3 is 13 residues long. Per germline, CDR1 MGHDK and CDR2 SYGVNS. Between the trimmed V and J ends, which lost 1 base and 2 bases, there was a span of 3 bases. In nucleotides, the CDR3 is TGTGCCAGCAGTGAATGGGCCTACAATGAGCAGTTCTTC. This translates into CASSEWAYNEQFF.

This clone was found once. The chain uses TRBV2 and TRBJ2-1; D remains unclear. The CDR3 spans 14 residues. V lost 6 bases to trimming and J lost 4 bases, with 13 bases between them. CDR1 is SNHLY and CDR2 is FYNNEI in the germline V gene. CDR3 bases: TGTGCCAGCAGGCCGGGTCTGGGATACAATGAGCAGTTCTTC. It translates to CASRPGLGYNEQFF. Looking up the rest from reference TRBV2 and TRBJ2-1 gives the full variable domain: EPEVTQTPSHQVTQMGQEVILRCVPISNHLYFYWYRQILGQKVEFLVSFYNNEISEKSEIFDDQFSVERPDGSNFTLKIRSTKLEDSAMYFCASRPGLGYNEQFFGPGTRLTVL.

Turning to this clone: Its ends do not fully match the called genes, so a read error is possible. The DNA for the CDR3 is TGTGCCAGCAGTAAAGGACAGGGCAACCAGCCCCAGCATTTT. Translating gives CASSKGQGNQPQHF. V and J are TRBV27 and TRBJ1-5; 8 bases are shared with TRBD1. Germline CDR1 is MNHEY and CDR2 is SMNVEV (reference sequence). This CDR3 contains 14 residues.

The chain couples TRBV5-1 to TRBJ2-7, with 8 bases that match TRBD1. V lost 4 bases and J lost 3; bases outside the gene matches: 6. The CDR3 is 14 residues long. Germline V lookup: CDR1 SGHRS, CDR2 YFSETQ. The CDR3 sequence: CASSVDRDRYEQYF. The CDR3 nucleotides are TGCGCCAGCAGCGTGGACAGGGACCGCTACGAGCAGTACTTC.

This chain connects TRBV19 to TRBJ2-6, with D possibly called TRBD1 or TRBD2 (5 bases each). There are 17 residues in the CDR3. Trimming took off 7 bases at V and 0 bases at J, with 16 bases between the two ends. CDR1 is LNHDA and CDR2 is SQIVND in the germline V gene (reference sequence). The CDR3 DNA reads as TGTGCCAGTAAAGGGGACGGCCCGAACTCTGGGGCCAACGTCCTGACTTTC. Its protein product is CASKGDGPNSGANVLTF.

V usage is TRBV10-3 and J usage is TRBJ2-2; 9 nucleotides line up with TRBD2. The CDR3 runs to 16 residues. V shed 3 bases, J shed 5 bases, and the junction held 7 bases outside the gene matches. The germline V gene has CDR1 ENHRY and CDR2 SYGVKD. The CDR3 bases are TGTGCCATCAGTGACCTACTAGCGGGCGGGACCGGGGAGCTGTTTTTT. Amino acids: CAISDLLAGGTGELFF.

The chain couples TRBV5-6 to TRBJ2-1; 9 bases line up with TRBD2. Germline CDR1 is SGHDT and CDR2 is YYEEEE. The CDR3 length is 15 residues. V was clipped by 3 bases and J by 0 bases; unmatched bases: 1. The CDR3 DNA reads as TGTGCCAGCAGCTATAGCGGGAGCTCCTACAATGAGCAGTTCTTC. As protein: CASSYSGSSYNEQFF.

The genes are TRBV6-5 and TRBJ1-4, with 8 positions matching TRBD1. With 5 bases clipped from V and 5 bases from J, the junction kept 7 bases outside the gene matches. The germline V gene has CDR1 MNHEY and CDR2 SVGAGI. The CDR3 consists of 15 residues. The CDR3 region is CASSLTTGVNEKLFF. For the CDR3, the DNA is TGTGCCAGCAGTCTCACGACAGGGGTGAATGAAAAACTGTTTTTT.

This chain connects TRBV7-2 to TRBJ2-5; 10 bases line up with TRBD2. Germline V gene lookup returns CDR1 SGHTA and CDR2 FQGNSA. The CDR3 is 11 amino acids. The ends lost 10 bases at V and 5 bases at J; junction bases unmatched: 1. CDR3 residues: CAKTSGETQYF. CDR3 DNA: TGTGCCAAGACTAGCGGGGAGACCCAGTACTTC.

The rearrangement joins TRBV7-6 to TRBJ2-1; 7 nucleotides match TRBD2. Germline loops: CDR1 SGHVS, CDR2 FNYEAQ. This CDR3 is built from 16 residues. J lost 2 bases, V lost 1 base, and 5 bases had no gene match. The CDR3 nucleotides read TGTGCCAGCAGCTTAGATAGGGGAGGGGCCTACAATGAGCAGTTCTTC. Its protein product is CASSLDRGGAYNEQFF.